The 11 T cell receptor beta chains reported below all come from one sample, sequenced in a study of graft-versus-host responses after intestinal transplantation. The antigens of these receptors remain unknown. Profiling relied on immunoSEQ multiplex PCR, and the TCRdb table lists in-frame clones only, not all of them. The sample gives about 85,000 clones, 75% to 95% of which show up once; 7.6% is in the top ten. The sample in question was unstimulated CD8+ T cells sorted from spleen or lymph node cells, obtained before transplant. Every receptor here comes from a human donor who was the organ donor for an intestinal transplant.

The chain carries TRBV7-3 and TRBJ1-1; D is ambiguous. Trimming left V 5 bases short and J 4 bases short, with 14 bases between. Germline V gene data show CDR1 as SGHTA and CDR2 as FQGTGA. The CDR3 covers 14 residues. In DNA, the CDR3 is TGTGCCAGCAGCCAGATCTGGGGTAGCACTGAAGCTTTCTTT. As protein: CASSQIWGSTEAFF. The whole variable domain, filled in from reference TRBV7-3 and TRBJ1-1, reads GAGVSQTPSNKVTEKGKYVELRCDPISGHTALYWYRQSLGQGPEFLIYFQGTGAADDSGLPNDRFFAVRPEGSVSTLKIQRTERGDSAVYLCASSQIWGSTEAFFGQGTRLTVV.

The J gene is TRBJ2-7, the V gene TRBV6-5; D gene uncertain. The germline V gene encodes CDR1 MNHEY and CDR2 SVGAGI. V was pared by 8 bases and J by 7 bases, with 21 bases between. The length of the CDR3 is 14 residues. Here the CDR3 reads CASGVMADQGEQYF. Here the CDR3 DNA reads TGTGCCAGCGGGGTGATGGCCGACCAAGGGGAGCAGTACTTC.

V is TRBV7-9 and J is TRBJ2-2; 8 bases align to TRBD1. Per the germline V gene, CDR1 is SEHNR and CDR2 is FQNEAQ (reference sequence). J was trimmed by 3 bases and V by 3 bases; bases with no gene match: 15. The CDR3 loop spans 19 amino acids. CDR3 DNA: TGTGCCAGCAGCTTTCAGGGGGCCTGGAGGGAGGCGGACACCGGGGAGCTGTTTTTT. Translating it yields CASSFQGAWREADTGELFF.

Here the CDR3 DNA reads TGCGCCAGCAGTGAGATCGGGGTTGCAGATACGCAGTATTTT. Encoded protein: CASSEIGVADTQYF. J is TRBJ2-3 and V is TRBV10-2; possible D gene TRBD2, 5 bases. The V and J ends lost 2 bases and 4 bases respectively, with 10 bases between them. This CDR3 comprises 14 residues. Per the germline V gene, CDR1 is WSHSY and CDR2 is SAAADI.

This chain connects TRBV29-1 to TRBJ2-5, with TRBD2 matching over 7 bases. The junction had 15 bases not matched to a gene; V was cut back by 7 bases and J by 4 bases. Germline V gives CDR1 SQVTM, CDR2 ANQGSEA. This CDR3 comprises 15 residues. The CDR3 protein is CSARGTTYGGETQYF. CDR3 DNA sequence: TGCAGCGCCCGGGGGACTACTTATGGAGGAGAGACCCAGTACTTC.

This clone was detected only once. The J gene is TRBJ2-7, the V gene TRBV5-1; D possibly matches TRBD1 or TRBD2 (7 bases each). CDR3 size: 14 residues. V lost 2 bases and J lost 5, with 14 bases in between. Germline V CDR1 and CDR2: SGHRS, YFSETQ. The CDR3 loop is CASSFPGGVHEQYF. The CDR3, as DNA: TGCGCCAGCAGCTTTCCAGGGGGGGTCCACGAGCAGTACTTC.

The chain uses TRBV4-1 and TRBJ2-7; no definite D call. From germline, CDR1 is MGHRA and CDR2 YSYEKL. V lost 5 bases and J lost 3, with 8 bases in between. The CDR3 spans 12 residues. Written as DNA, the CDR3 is TGCGCCAGCAGCACTGACAACTACGAGCAGTACTTC. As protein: CASSTDNYEQYF.

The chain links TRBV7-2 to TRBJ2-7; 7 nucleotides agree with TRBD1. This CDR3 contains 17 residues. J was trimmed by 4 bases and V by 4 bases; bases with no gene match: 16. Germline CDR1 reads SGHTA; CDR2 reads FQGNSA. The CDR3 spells CASSSPWTRGREYEQYF. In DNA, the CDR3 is TGTGCCAGCAGCTCCCCTTGGACGAGGGGGCGCGAGTACGAGCAGTACTTC. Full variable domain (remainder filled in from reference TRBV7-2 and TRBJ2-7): GAGVSQSPSNKVTEKGKDVELRCDPISGHTALYWYRQSLGQGLEFLIYFQGNSAPDKSGLPSDRFSAERTGGSVSTLTIQRTQQEDSAVYLCASSSPWTRGREYEQYFGPGTRLTVT.

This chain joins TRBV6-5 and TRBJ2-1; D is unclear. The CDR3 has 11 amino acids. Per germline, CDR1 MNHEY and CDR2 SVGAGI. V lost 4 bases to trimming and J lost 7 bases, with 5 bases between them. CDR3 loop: CASSSGNEQFF. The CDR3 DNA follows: TGTGCCAGCAGTTCCGGAAATGAGCAGTTCTTC.

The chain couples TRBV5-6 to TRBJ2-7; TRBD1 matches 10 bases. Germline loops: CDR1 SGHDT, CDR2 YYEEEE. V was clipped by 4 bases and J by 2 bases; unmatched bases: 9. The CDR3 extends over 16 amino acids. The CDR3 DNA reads TGTGCCAGCAGCGTAGGGACAGGGGTCGCAACCTACGAGCAGTACTTC. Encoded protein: CASSVGTGVATYEQYF.

CDR3 sequence (DNA): TGTGCCAGCAGTACCAGACAGGGAAGCACTGAAGCTTTCTTT. As protein: CASSTRQGSTEAFF. V usage is TRBV27 and J usage is TRBJ1-1, with TRBD1 matching 7 bases. The CDR3 consists of 14 residues. V lost 5 bases to trimming and J lost 4 bases; unmatched junction nucleotides: 7. Germline V CDR1 and CDR2: MNHEY, SMNVEV (reference sequence).